What follows is one T cell receptor beta chain and its context. This entry comes from a study of blood T cell repertoires in COVID-19. Study in general: From T cells, B-cell-depleted T cells, or PBMCs came the material, which was cDNA or gDNA.

Profiled with immunoSEQ multiplex PCR; TCRdb holds only in-frame clones, not every one. This sample has around 190,000 clones; about 88% occur once, and the top ten carry about a sixth. The CDR3 has 16 amino acids. CDR1 and CDR2 from the germline V gene are GTSNPN and SVGIG (reference sequence). Trimming shortened V by 1 base and J by 8 bases, and 20 bases separated the two germline ends. This chain links TRBV30 with TRBJ1-4; possibly TRBD1 for D (6 bases). This sequence was found in a man aged 50 or older with COVID-19, enrolled during active disease. The sequencing sample was made of peripheral blood. In nucleotides, the CDR3 is TGTGCCTGGAGTGACGGACCTACAGGGTGGAACGAAAAACTGTTTTTT. The encoded protein is CAWSDGPTGWNEKLFF.